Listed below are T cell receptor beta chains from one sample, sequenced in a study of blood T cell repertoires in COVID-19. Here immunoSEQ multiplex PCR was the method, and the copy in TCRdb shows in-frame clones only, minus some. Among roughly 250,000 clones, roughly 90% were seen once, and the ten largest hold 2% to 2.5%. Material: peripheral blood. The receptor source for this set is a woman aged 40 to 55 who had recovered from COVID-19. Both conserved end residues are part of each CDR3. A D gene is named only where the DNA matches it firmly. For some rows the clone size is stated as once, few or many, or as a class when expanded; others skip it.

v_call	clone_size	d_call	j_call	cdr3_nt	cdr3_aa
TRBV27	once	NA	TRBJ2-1	TGTGCCAGCAGTTTAGCCTACAGGGAATCCTACAATGAGCAGTTCTTC	CASSLAYRESYNEQFF
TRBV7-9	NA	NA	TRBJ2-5	TGTGCCAGCAGCTCGCAGTGGGCGACCCAGTACTTC	CASSSQWATQYF
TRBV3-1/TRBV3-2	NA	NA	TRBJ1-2	TGTGCCAGCAGCCACAGGGTTGGGTACACCTTC	CASSHRVGYTF
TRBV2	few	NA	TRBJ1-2	TGTGCCAGCAGTTGGAGGGCGGATGGCTACACCTTC	CASSWRADGYTF
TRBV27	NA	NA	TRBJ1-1	TGTGCCAGCGGCCCAATGTCTTTGGGGCAAAAAGCTTTCTTT	CASGPMSLGQKAFF
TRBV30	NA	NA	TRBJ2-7	TGTGCCTGGAGTGTAGGGGCCGCCTACGAGCAGTACTTC	CAWSVGAAYEQYF
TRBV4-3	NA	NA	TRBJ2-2	TGCGCCAGCAGCCAGGCCCGGTGGGGGGCGAACACCGGGGAGCTGTTTTTT	CASSQARWGANTGELFF
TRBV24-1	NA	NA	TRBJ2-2	TGTGCCACCAGTGATTTCCAGCGGAGCGGGACCGGGGAGCTGTTTTTT	CATSDFQRSGTGELFF
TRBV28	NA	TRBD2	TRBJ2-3	TGTGCCAGCACCTCAGGGAGGGGAACAGATTTAACAGATACGCAGTATTTT	CASTSGRGTDLTDTQYF
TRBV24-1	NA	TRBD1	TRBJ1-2	TGTGCCACCAGTGACACCCGGACAGGGGGCGCAGGCCCCTATGGCTACACCTTC	CATSDTRTGGAGPYGYTF
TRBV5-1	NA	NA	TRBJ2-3	TGCGCCAGCAGCCAGGGGGGAGAAGATACGCAGTATTTT	CASSQGGEDTQYF
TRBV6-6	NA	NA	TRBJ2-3	TGTGCCAGCAGTTACGGGGGGGGGACAGGAGGCGATACGCAGTATTTT	CASSYGGGTGGDTQYF
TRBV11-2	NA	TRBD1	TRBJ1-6	TGTGCCAGCAGCTTCCGACAGGGAAACTCACCCCTCCACTTT	CASSFRQGNSPLHF
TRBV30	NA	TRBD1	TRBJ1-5	TGTGCCTGGAGTGGGGGACAGGGGGTCCCTCAGCCCCAGCATTTT	CAWSGGQGVPQPQHF
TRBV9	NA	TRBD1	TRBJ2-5	TGTGCCAGCAGCGTAGGGAGTTGGGGACAGGGGGCGGGAGAGACCCAGTACTTC	CASSVGSWGQGAGETQYF
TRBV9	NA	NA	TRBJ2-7	TGTGCCAGCAGCGCCCGACTGGACAGCCTACCCTACGAGCAGTACTTC	CASSARLDSLPYEQYF
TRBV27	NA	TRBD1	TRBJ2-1	TGTGCCAGCAGTTATCCGGGGGACAGGGATTTTGGTGAGCAGTTCTTC	CASSYPGDRDFGEQFF
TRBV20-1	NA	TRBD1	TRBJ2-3	TGCAGTGCTAGTTCCCGCAGGGGGAGTACAGATACGCAGTATTTT	CSASSRRGSTDTQYF
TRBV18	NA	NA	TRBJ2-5	TGTGCCAGCTCACCGAATCGAGGAACAGGTGGTGAGACCCAGTACTTC	CASSPNRGTGGETQYF
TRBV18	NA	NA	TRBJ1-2	TGTGCCAGCTCACCCCAAGCGGGTAGGGCAGGAGGCTACACCTTC	CASSPQAGRAGGYTF
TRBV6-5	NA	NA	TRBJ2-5	TGTGCCAGCAGTCCCCGACCCCTTAAGGGGGAGACCCAGTACTTC	CASSPRPLKGETQYF
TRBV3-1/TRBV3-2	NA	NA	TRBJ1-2	TGTGCCAGCAGCCCTTGGGACGGGAGACCTAACTATGGCTACACCTTC	CASSPWDGRPNYGYTF
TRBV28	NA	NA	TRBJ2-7	TGTGCCAGCAGTTCCGGGACAGGGATCAGCGGGAGGGCCGACGAGCAGTACTTC	CASSSGTGISGRADEQYF
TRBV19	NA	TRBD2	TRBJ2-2	TGTGCCAGTAGTATAGGCGGGGGGGCGACCGGGGAGCTGTTTTTT	CASSIGGGATGELFF
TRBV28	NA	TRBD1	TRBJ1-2	TGCAAAACCCGCTCCCACAGGGGGAGGAACTATGGCTACACCTTC	CKTRSHRGRNYGYTF
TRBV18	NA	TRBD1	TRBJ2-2	TGTGCCAGCTCACAAGGGACAGGGTTTAATCGGAGATCCCCCGCCGGGGAGCTGTTTTTT	CASSQGTGFNRRSPAGELFF
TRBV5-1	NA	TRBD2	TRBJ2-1	TGCGCCAGCAGCCTTGGGACTAGCGGGAACAATGAGCAGTTCTTC	CASSLGTSGNNEQFF
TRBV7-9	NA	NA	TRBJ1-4	TGTGCCAGCAGCTTAGGGCGGGCCTTGGCTAATGAAAAACTGTTTTTT	CASSLGRALANEKLFF
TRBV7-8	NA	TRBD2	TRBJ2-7	TGTGCCAGCAGCCGATTCCCTAGCGGGGGCTCCTACGAGCAGTACTTC	CASSRFPSGGSYEQYF
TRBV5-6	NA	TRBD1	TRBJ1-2	TGTGCCAGCAGCTTGGAGCTGGACAGGGGGCTCGGTAACTATGGCTACACCTTC	CASSLELDRGLGNYGYTF
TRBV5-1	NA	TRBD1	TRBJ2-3	TGCGCCAGCAGCTTGGCGGGACAGGGGGATACGCAGTATTTT	CASSLAGQGDTQYF
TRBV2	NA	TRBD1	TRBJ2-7	TGTGCCAGCAGTAGGGACAGGAGCTCCTACGAGCAGTACTTC	CASSRDRSSYEQYF
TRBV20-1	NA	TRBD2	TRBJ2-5	TGCAGTGCTAGTCTCGCGGGGGGGCCCGAGACCCAGTACTTC	CSASLAGGPETQYF
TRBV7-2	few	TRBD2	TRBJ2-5	TGTGCCAGCAGCTTTTCGGGGGGTTTTGTCCAAGAGACCCAGTACTTC	CASSFSGGFVQETQYF
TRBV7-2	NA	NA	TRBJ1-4	TGTGCCAGCAGCTTAGATACCCACCACATTGCAACTAATGAAAAACTGTTTTTT	CASSLDTHHIATNEKLFF
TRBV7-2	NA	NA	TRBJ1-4	TGTGCCAGCAGCTTAGCGCGGGCAAGGAATGAAAAACTGTTTTTT	CASSLARARNEKLFF
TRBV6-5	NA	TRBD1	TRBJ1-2	TGTGCCAGCAGTCGGGACGACAGGGAACTCTATGGCTACACCTTC	CASSRDDRELYGYTF
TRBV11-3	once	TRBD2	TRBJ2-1	TGTGCCAGCAGCTTAGCCTTAGCGGGCCGTTCCTACAATGAGCAGTTCTTC	CASSLALAGRSYNEQFF
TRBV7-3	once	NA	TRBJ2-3	TGTGCCAGCAGCTTAGATCAGGGGACAGATACGCAGTATTTT	CASSLDQGTDTQYF
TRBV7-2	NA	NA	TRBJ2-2	TGTGCCAGCAGCTCTAGTTTGGCGGCCGGGGAGCTGTTTTTT	CASSSSLAAGELFF
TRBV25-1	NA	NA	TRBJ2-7	TGTGCCACCTTGCGGGGCTCCTACGAGCAGTACTTC	CATLRGSYEQYF
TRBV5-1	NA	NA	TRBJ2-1	TGCGCCAGCAGCTTGGGTGCTGCGAGCTCCTACAATGAGCAGTTCTTC	CASSLGAASSYNEQFF
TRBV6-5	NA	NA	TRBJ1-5	TGTGCCACCCATGGGGCAGTGGGTCAGCCCCAGCATTTT	CATHGAVGQPQHF